The table lists the clone carrying this T cell receptor beta chain with many counts. The antigen is not known. V lost 5 bases, J lost 5 bases, and 21 bases lay in between. The CDR3 has 16 amino acids. These data originate in a study of T-cell reconstitution after alpha-beta-depleted transplantation in children. Study findings and constraints: One year post-transplant, T-cell counts and diversity were largely derived from T cells produced anew. Several hundred expanded graft clones reportedly supplied alpha-beta T cells about two months after transplant. Recipient T cells and thymic progenitors that survived gave rise to the high TCRbeta diversity observed at day 60 in some patients.

TCRbeta library construction was performed incorporating unique molecular identifiers. TCRdb reprocessed the PCR reads via MiXCR and lists one record per CDR3 protein. The data show a few hundred thousand distinct CDR3 sequences, over 20% seen once. The source of this sequence is a girl aged 2 to 9 with Fanconi anemia, due to receive a stem cell transplant. V is TRBV12-3 or TRBV12-4 and J is TRBJ2-5, with a weak D call TRBD2 (7 bases). Sequenced material: PBMCs, taken before TCRalphabeta/CD19-depleted stem cell transplant. The CDR3 spells CASSDGLVKGVETQYF. CDR3 bases: TGTGCCAGCAGTGACGGACTAGTTAAGGGGGTGGAGACCCAGTACTTC.